A single sample gave rise to the 8 T cell receptor beta chains below, sequenced in a study of T cells after yellow fever vaccination. Each CDR3 protein gets one entry after TCRdb re-called the 5' RACE reads with MiXCR. The sample has approximately 300,000 distinct CDR3 sequences; approximately 7% are singletons. The material was PBMCs, obtained around 45 days after the first yellow fever vaccination. The source of these receptors is a man younger than 35 who received the YFV17D yellow fever vaccine.

A few counts support this clonotype. This chain joins TRBV12-3 or TRBV12-4 and TRBJ2-5, with D uncertain. The ends were cut back, 0 bases at V and 2 bases at J, with 4 bases in the middle. The CDR3 length is 13 residues. CDR3 amino acids: CASSLAKQETQYF. The CDR3 nucleotides read TGTGCCAGCAGTTTAGCGAAACAAGAGACCCAGTACTTC.

This clonotype was observed a handful of times. CDR3 nucleotide sequence: TGTGCCAGCAGCCTCGGGTCAGGGGATAAACTGTTTTTT. Amino acid sequence: CASSLGSGDKLFF. V and J are TRBV5-4 and TRBJ1-4, with a weak D call TRBD1 (6 bases). This CDR3 is built from 13 residues. Trimming cost V 4 bases and J 11 bases, with 15 bases left between them. Germline V CDR1 and CDR2: SGHNT, YYREEE (reference sequence).

This clonotype came up once. J is TRBJ1-5 and V is TRBV9, with TRBD1 as a possible D gene (5 bases). Germline lookup yields CDR1 SGDLS and CDR2 YYNGEE. The CDR3 has 14 residues. Trimming removed 0 bases from V and 5 bases from J, with 9 bases in between. CDR3 nucleotides: TGTGCCAGCAGCGTAGGAGCAGGGTATCAGCCCCAGCATTTT. Translating it yields CASSVGAGYQPQHF.

V is TRBV12-3 or TRBV12-4 and J is TRBJ2-1; 7 nucleotides line up with TRBD1. The CDR3 sequence is 14 residues long. Trimming took 1 base from V and 9 from J; bases not matched to a gene: 6. DNA of the CDR3: TGTGCCAGCAGTTTAGACAGACAGGGATCTGAGCAGTTCTTC. Encoded protein: CASSLDRQGSEQFF.

This chain uses TRBV7-6 with TRBJ1-2; D is perhaps TRBD1 (6 bases). V shed 4 bases and J shed 6 bases, with 18 bases lying between them. There are 15 residues in the CDR3. Germline CDR1 is SGHVS and CDR2 is FNYEAQ. CDR3 coding DNA: TGTGCCAGCAGCTCTAGGGACAACTTCGGGGATGGCTACACCTTC. Translation gives CASSSRDNFGDGYTF.

The V and J genes are TRBV20-1 and TRBJ1-2; maybe TRBD1 (6 bases). The V gene's germline CDR1 is DFQATT and CDR2 SNEGSKA (reference sequence). The CDR3 length is 12 residues. Deletions cut 6 bases from V and 7 bases from J, with 15 bases between. CDR3 bases: TGCAGTGCAGGGGGGGCCACCGGTGGCTACACCTTC. Protein product: CSAGGATGGYTF.

This clonotype was seen ten or more times. This CDR3 reads CASSLSWEGDTQYF. Written as DNA, the CDR3 is TGTGCCAGCAGTTTATCTTGGGAGGGAGATACGCAGTATTTT. J is TRBJ2-3 and V is TRBV27, with 7 bases identical to TRBD2. Per germline, CDR1 MNHEY and CDR2 SMNVEV (reference sequence). The length of the CDR3 is 14 residues. The V and J ends lost 0 bases and 5 bases, in that order; junction bases with no gene match: 2.

The chain couples TRBV24-1 to TRBJ2-5; perhaps D is TRBD1 or TRBD2 (5 bases each). Germline values: CDR1 KGHDR, CDR2 SFDVKD. The V and J ends lost 3 bases and 5 bases respectively, with 15 bases between them. This CDR3 spans 15 amino acids. In DNA, the CDR3 is TGTGCCACCAGTGATGCATCCGGGGCCGGGGAGACCCAGTACTTC. This translates into CATSDASGAGETQYF.